This T cell receptor beta chain was identified in a study of T cell responses to AZD1222 COVID-19 vaccine. Points on this clone: The target antigen is unknown.

Study conclusions and caveats: Across the whole spike, CD4 TCRs peaked at regions 160-218 and 743-854.

The table came from immunoSEQ multiplex PCR; TCRdb's copy has only in-frame clones and leaves some out. The sample has around 99,000 clones, more than 80% seen once. This receptor was obtained from an adult in good health. Material: peripheral blood, obtained on day 0 of AZD1222 vaccination.

CDR3 sequence reads: CASTQNAGFGANVLTF. Here the CDR3 DNA reads TGTGCCAGTACCCAAAATGCGGGGTTCGGGGCCAACGTCCTGACTTTC. The chain links TRBV19 to TRBJ2-6; D perhaps matches TRBD2 (6 bases). CDR1 is LNHDA and CDR2 is SQIVND in the germline V gene (reference sequence). Trimming shortened V by 7 bases and J by 4 bases, and 17 bases separated the two germline ends. The CDR3 spans 16 residues.